Listed here are 23 T cell receptor beta chains from one sample, sequenced in a study of blood T cell repertoires in COVID-19. Repertoires were generated with immunoSEQ multiplex PCR, while TCRdb's copy carries only in-frame clones and drops some. The profile shows approximately 310,000 clones, roughly 88% of them singletons. Sequenced: PBMCs or T cells enriched from blood (not recorded which). All receptors come from a man aged 25-40 years who had recovered from COVID-19.

This rearrangement joins TRBV2 to TRBJ2-4, with D tentatively TRBD1 (6 bases). V lost 4 bases and J lost 8, with 21 bases in between. This CDR3 has 16 amino acids. Germline CDR1 is SNHLY and CDR2 is FYNNEI. The CDR3 region has the DNA TGTGCCAGCAGTGCGGATCAGGGGTTAGGGACGGACATTCAGTACTTC. It yields the protein CASSADQGLGTDIQYF.

The chain recombines TRBV9 with TRBJ1-2; tentatively, D is TRBD1 (6 bases). The germline V gene encodes CDR1 SGDLS and CDR2 YYNGEE. V shed 0 bases and J shed 7 bases, with 22 bases lying between them. The length of the CDR3 is 17 residues. The CDR3 region has the DNA TGTGCCAGCAGCGTAGCTGGGGGCAGGGTCCAATATGGTGGCTACACCTTC. It encodes CASSVAGGRVQYGGYTF.

The genes are TRBV7-2 and TRBJ2-5; maybe TRBD2 (8 bases). Germline V gives CDR1 SGHTA, CDR2 FQGNSA. Trimming took 2 bases from V and 4 from J, leaving 20 bases between them. CDR3 size: 17 residues. CDR3 region: CASSLTGGTALGETQYF. In nucleotides, the CDR3 is TGTGCCAGCAGCTTAACGGGGGGGACAGCCCTGGGAGAGACCCAGTACTTC.

V is TRBV4-2 and J is TRBJ1-1; weak D call: TRBD1 (6 bases). The ends were cut back, 0 bases at V and 4 bases at J, with 12 bases in the middle. Looked up from germline, CDR1 is LGHNA and CDR2 is YNFKEQ. The CDR3 runs to 15 residues. The DNA for the CDR3 is TGTGCCAGCAGCCAAGAAGGGATAGGGGGCACTGAAGCTTTCTTT. This sequence encodes CASSQEGIGGTEAFF.

The rearrangement links TRBV2 to TRBJ2-5, with D perhaps matching TRBD1 (6 bases). The CDR3 length is 13 residues. The germline V gene encodes CDR1 SNHLY and CDR2 FYNNEI. V lost 7 bases and J 5 bases, leaving 14 bases between the germline ends. The CDR3 DNA follows: TGTGCCAGCATTAACAGGGCCGGGGAGACCCAGTACTTC. It codes for CASINRAGETQYF.

This clone was seen more than once but under ten times. The chain is built from TRBV9 and TRBJ2-6; no clear D gene. Trimming removed 1 base from V and 2 bases from J, with 7 bases in between. This CDR3 comprises 15 residues. The germline V gene has CDR1 SGDLS and CDR2 YYNGEE. CDR3 sequence reads: CASSVIAAGANVLTF. The DNA for the CDR3 is TGTGCCAGCAGCGTAATCGCGGCTGGGGCCAACGTCCTGACTTTC. Full variable domain (missing parts from reference TRBV9 and TRBJ2-6): DSGVTQTPKHLITATGQRVTLRCSPRSGDLSVYWYQQSLDQGLQFLIQYYNGEERAKGNILERFSAQQFPDLHSELNLSSLELGDSALYFCASSVIAAGANVLTFGAGSRLTVL.

The chain employs TRBV19 and TRBJ1-2, with 7 positions matching TRBD1. The CDR3 sequence is 15 residues long. V shed 9 bases and J 8 bases; nucleotides not matched to a gene: 18. CDR1 and CDR2 (germline): LNHDA, SQIVND (reference sequence). Here the CDR3 DNA reads TGTGCCAGCCGGACAGGATCCTATAATCTCTGGGGCTACACCTTC. Translation gives CASRTGSYNLWGYTF.

The V and J genes are TRBV6-6 and TRBJ1-5, with no clear D. V lost 0 bases and J lost 4, with 10 bases in between. CDR1 and CDR2 (germline): MNHNY, SVGAGI (reference sequence). The CDR3 has 15 amino acids. The CDR3 here is CASSYSEGVNQPQHF. The CDR3 DNA is TGTGCCAGCAGTTACTCGGAGGGCGTTAATCAGCCCCAGCATTTT.

V gene TRBV5-5 combines with J gene TRBJ1-1; the match to TRBD1 covers 7 bases. V trimming: 4 bases; J trimming: 3 bases; junction bases outside the gene matches: 3. CDR1 is SGHKS and CDR2 is YYEKEE in the germline V gene (reference sequence). The CDR3 length is 13 residues. The CDR3 loop is CASSTDRDTEAFF. The CDR3 DNA is TGTGCCAGCAGCACCGACAGGGACACTGAAGCTTTCTTT.

The V and J genes are TRBV5-6 and TRBJ1-4; D might be TRBD1 (5 bases). The CDR3 extends over 15 amino acids. CDR1 and CDR2 from the germline V gene are SGHDT and YYEEEE. V gave up 0 bases and J gave up 7 bases, with 13 bases separating them. The CDR3 DNA reads TGTGCCAGCAGCTTGGATATGGGGCGCGGTGAAAAACTGTTTTTT. It yields the protein CASSLDMGRGEKLFF.

The chain joins TRBV19 to TRBJ1-5; 8 bases map to TRBD1. V was pared by 7 bases and J by 2 bases, with 4 bases of the junction left unmatched. Germline CDR1 is LNHDA and CDR2 is SQIVND (reference sequence). This CDR3 comprises 14 residues. CDR3 in amino acids: CASMDRVGNQPQHF. CDR3 DNA sequence: TGTGCCAGTATGGACAGGGTCGGCAATCAGCCCCAGCATTTT. Full variable domain (rest looked up from reference TRBV19 and TRBJ1-5): DGGITQSPKYLFRKEGQNVTLSCEQNLNHDAMYWYRQDPGQGLRLIYYSQIVNDFQKGDIAEGYSVSREKKESFPLTVTSAQKNPTAFYLCASMDRVGNQPQHFGDGTRLSIL.

CDR3 DNA sequence: TGTGCCAGCAGCTTAGGCGTAGGGGGTGTCTATAATTCACCCCTCCACTTT. This encodes CASSLGVGGVYNSPLHF. This chain links TRBV7-8 with TRBJ1-6, with a weak D call TRBD1 (6 bases). Per germline, CDR1 SGHVS and CDR2 FQNEAQ. CDR3 length: 17 residues. V lost 1 base and J lost 3, with 13 bases in between.

This chain connects TRBV7-9 to TRBJ2-7; 9 nucleotides agree with TRBD1. V gave up 4 bases and J gave up 5 bases; unmatched junction bases: 9. The CDR3 extends over 15 amino acids. Germline V gives CDR1 SEHNR, CDR2 FQNEAQ (reference sequence). In DNA form, the CDR3 reads TGTGCCAGCAGCTCTTCCCGGGACAGGGTAAACGAGCAGTACTTC. This codes for CASSSSRDRVNEQYF.

This clone showed up just once. The chain combines TRBV10-2 with TRBJ1-1, with D perhaps TRBD1 (5 bases). Trimming took off 0 bases at V and 1 base at J, with 9 bases between the two ends. This CDR3 region has 15 residues. CDR1 is WSHSY, CDR2 SAAADI, per germline. The CDR3, as DNA: TGCGCCAGCAGTGAGTCGGGGCAGGGGAACACTGAAGCTTTCTTT. Its translation: CASSESGQGNTEAFF.

This chain connects TRBV5-4 to TRBJ1-2; 8 bases are a match to TRBD1. Germline CDR1 is SGHNT and CDR2 is YYREEE (reference sequence). The CDR3 has 15 residues. V dropped 0 bases and J dropped 5; count of bases not matched to a gene: 6. The CDR3 region has the DNA TGTGCCAGCAGCTTGGGGCAGGGGGCTAGGTATGGCTACACCTTC. As protein: CASSLGQGARYGYTF.

The chain couples TRBV5-6 to TRBJ1-2, with TRBD1 matching over 7 bases. This CDR3 has 14 amino acids. Germline values: CDR1 SGHDT, CDR2 YYEEEE. The V and J ends lost 4 bases and 4 bases, in that order; junction bases with no gene match: 7. The CDR3 loop is CASSPDRALYGYTF. The CDR3 nucleotides are TGTGCCAGCAGCCCCGACAGGGCCCTCTATGGCTACACCTTC.

This chain connects TRBV5-1 to TRBJ2-5, with a tentative D call TRBD2 (6 bases). V was cut by 3 bases and J by 6 bases, with 9 bases left in between. The CDR3 totals 12 residues. Looked up from germline, CDR1 is SGHRS and CDR2 is YFSETQ. CDR3 DNA: TGCGCCAGCAGCTCGGAGGGTCAGACCCAGTACTTC. This translates into CASSSEGQTQYF.

The chain couples TRBV6-2 or TRBV6-3 to TRBJ1-2; 12 nucleotides align to TRBD1. J was trimmed by 8 bases and V by 4 bases; bases with no gene match: 11. The CDR3 length is 16 residues. Germline V CDR1 and CDR2: MNHEY, SVGEGT. The CDR3 region is CASSSPGQGASRGYTF. The CDR3 DNA is TGTGCCAGCAGTTCCCCGGGACAGGGGGCCTCTCGGGGCTACACCTTC.

The V and J genes are TRBV5-1 and TRBJ2-3; D not certain. The germline CDR1 and CDR2 sequences are SGHRS and YFSETQ. The CDR3 spans 15 residues. The germline V and J ends were trimmed by 1 base and 2 bases, with 11 bases remaining between them. CDR3 coding DNA: TGCGCCAGCAGCTTGCTACCCCCGCCCACAGATACGCAGTATTTT. Amino acid sequence: CASSLLPPPTDTQYF.

V is TRBV27 and J is TRBJ1-1; TRBD1 might be the D (6 bases). This CDR3 contains 15 residues. Germline V gives CDR1 MNHEY, CDR2 SMNVEV (reference sequence). V lost 6 bases and J 0 bases, leaving 14 bases between the germline ends. CDR3 bases: TGTGCCAGCAGCTGGAAGGGGGGGATGAACACTGAAGCTTTCTTT. Translated, it gives CASSWKGGMNTEAFF.

The chain carries TRBV10-3 and TRBJ1-1, with D unclear. Germline loops: CDR1 ENHRY, CDR2 SYGVKD. The CDR3 covers 18 residues. V shed 0 bases and J shed 0 bases, with 17 bases lying between them. The CDR3 bases are TGTGCCATCAGTGAGTCGGTTCGGGATTGGAAATTGAACACTGAAGCTTTCTTT. As protein: CAISESVRDWKLNTEAFF.

This clone was picked up one time. The chain is built from TRBV21-1 and TRBJ1-1. TRBV21-1 is a known pseudogene. This CDR3 spans 16 amino acids. CDR3 loop: CASSKVGAGRDTEAFF. The CDR3 bases are TGTGCCAGCAGCAAAGTGGGCGCAGGGAGGGACACTGAAGCTTTCTTT.

The chain combines TRBV5-8 with TRBJ1-4; D is perhaps TRBD1 (5 bases). The CDR3 covers 18 residues. Between the trimmed V and J ends, which lost 3 bases and 3 bases, there was a span of 21 bases. Germline CDR1 SGHTS, CDR2 YDEGEE. CDR3 coding DNA: TGTGCCAGCAGCTCCCGACACCCCAAATGGGGGGCTAATGAAAAACTGTTTTTT. This gives the protein CASSSRHPKWGANEKLFF.